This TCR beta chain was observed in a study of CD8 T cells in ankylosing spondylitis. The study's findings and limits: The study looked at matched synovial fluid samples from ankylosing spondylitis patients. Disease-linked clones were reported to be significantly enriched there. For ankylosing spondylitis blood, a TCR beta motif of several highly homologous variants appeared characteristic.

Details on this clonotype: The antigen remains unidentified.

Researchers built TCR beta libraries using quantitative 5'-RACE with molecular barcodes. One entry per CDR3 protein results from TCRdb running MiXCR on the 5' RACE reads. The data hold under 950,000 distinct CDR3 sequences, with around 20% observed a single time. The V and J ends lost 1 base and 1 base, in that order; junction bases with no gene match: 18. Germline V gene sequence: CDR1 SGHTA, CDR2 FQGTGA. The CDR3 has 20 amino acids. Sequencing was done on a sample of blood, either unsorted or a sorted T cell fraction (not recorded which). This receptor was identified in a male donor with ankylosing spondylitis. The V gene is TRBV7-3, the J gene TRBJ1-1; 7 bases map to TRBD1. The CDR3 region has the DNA TGTGCCAGCAGCTTAAACACGAACAGGGGCCTACAGATCGGGAACACTGAAGCTTTCTTT. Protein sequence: CASSLNTNRGLQIGNTEAFF.